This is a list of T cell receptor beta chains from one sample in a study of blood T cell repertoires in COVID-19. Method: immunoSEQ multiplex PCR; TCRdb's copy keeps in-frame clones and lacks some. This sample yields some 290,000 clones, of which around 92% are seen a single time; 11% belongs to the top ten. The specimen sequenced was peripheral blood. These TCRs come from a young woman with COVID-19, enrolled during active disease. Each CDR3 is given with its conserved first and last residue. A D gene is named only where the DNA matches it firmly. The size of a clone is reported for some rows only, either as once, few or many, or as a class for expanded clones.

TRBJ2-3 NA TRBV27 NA CATMGGGGTDTQYF TGTGCCACCATGGGGGGGGGCGGGACAGATACGCAGTATTTT
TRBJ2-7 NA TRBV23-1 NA CASSPQYSYEQYF TGCGCCAGCAGTCCGCAGTACTCCTACGAGCAGTACTTC
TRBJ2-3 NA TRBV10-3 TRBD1 CAIAGTGSTDTQYF TGTGCCATCGCCGGGACAGGTAGCACAGATACGCAGTATTTT
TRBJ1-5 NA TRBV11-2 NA CASSLDQAGAQPQHF TGTGCCAGCAGCTTAGATCAGGCAGGGGCTCAGCCCCAGCATTTT
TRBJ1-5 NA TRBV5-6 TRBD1 CASSGQGLRQPQHF TGTGCCAGCAGCGGACAGGGTTTGAGACAGCCCCAGCATTTT
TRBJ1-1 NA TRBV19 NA CASSISIEAFF TGTGCCAGTAGTATTTCAATTGAAGCTTTCTTT
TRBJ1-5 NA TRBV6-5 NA CASSYEGNQPQHF TGTGCCAGCAGTTACGAGGGTAATCAGCCCCAGCATTTT
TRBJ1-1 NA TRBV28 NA CASSFRGEGDMNTEAFF TGTGCCAGCAGTTTTCGTGGGGAAGGGGATATGAACACTGAAGCTTTCTTT
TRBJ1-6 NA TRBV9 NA CASSLDGLNNSPLHF TGTGCCAGCAGCCTCGACGGACTCAATAATTCACCCCTCCACTTT
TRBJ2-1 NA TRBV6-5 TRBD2 CATRRLAGGYEQFF TGTGCTACGCGAAGACTAGCGGGGGGGTATGAGCAGTTCTTC
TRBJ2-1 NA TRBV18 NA CASSPYTYNEQFF TGTGCCAGCTCACCATATACCTACAATGAGCAGTTCTTC
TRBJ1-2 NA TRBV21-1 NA CASSKRGGKRSLYGYTF TGTGCCAGCAGCAAACGTGGGGGGAAACGCTCGTTGTATGGCTACACCTTC
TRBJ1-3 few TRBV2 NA CASRGRFSGNTIYF TGTGCCAGCCGAGGAAGGTTTTCTGGAAACACCATATATTTT
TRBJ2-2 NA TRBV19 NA CASSIALRNTGELFF TGTGCCAGTAGTATAGCACTTAGGAACACCGGGGAGCTGTTTTTT
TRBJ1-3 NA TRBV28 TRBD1 CASSFLGRGPSGNTIYF TGTGCCAGCAGTTTCTTGGGCAGGGGGCCTTCAGGAAACACCATATATTTT
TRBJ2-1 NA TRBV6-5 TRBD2 CASSYLASGGYNEQFF TGTGCCAGCAGTTACTTGGCTAGCGGGGGGTACAATGAGCAGTTCTTC
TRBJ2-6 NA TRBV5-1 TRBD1 CASIPPVGTGRNSGANVLTF TGCGCCAGCATCCCCCCTGTCGGGACAGGGCGCAACTCTGGGGCCAACGTCCTGACTTTC
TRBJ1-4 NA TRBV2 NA CASHYGGDRLGKLFF TGTGCCAGCCACTACGGGGGAGATAGATTAGGAAAACTGTTTTTT
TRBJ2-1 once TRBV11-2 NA CASSPGDRQYNEQFF TGTGCCAGCAGCCCGGGGGACAGACAATACAATGAGCAGTTCTTC
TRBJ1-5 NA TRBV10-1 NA CARVTSGLLSNRPQHF TGCGCCCGGGTCACCTCGGGATTACTGAGCAATCGGCCCCAGCATTTT
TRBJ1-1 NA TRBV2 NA CASSGGAANTEAFF TGTGCCAGCAGCGGGGGGGCAGCGAACACTGAAGCTTTCTTT
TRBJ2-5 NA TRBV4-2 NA CASSQVGGGAETQYF TGTGCCAGCAGCCAAGTAGGGGGTGGGGCAGAGACCCAGTACTTC
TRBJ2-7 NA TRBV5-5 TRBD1 CASSLGQGLHEQYF TGTGCCAGCAGCCTCGGACAGGGTCTCCACGAGCAGTACTTC
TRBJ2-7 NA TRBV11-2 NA CASTGLSETSSYEQYF TGTGCCAGCACGGGACTTAGCGAAACGAGCTCCTACGAGCAGTACTTC
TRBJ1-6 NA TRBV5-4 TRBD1 CASSEARTGMNSPLHF TGTGCCAGCAGCGAGGCTAGGACAGGGATGAATTCACCCCTCCACTTT
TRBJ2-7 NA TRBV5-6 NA CASSLRGEQYF TGTGCCAGCAGCTTGAGGGGTGAGCAGTACTTC
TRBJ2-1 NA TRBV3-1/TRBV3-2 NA CASSQDGPLVISGANEQFF TGTGCCAGCAGCCAAGATGGGCCTCTCGTGATTAGCGGCGCCAATGAGCAGTTCTTC
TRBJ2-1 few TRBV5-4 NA CASSPRGSSYNEQFF TGTGCCAGCAGCCCGAGAGGGAGCTCCTACAATGAGCAGTTCTTC
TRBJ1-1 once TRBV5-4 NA CASSSGGMTEAFF TGTGCCAGCAGTTCGGGGGGGATGACTGAAGCTTTCTTT
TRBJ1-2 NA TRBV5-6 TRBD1 CASSLLGTGGYGYTF TGTGCCAGCAGCTTGCTCGGGACAGGAGGGTATGGCTACACCTTC
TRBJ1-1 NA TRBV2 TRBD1 CASSVEGANTEAFF TGTGCCAGCAGTGTAGAGGGGGCCAACACTGAAGCTTTCTTT
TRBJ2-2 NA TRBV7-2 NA CASSLDRGGWNTGELFF TGTGCCAGCAGCTTAGACCGTGGCGGTTGGAACACCGGGGAGCTGTTTTTT
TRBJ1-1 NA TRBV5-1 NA CASSGARNTEAFF TGCGCCAGCAGCGGGGCCAGGAACACTGAAGCTTTCTTT
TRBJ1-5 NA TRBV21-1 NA CASSPEQYNQPQHF TGTGCCAGCAGCCCGGAGCAATACAATCAGCCCCAGCATTTT
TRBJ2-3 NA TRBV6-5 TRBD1 CASSYYQGGTDTQYF TGTGCCAGCAGTTACTATCAGGGGGGCACAGATACGCAGTATTTT
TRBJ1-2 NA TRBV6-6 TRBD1 CASSPLIRTGNGYTF TGTGCCAGCAGTCCACTAATAAGGACAGGGAATGGCTACACCTTC
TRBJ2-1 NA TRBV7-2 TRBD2 CASSHPTSGVPEQFF TGTGCCAGCAGCCACCCGACTAGCGGGGTACCTGAGCAGTTCTTC
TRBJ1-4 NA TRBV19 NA CASSIVSGRLFF TGTGCCAGTAGTATCGTGTCTGGGAGACTGTTTTTT
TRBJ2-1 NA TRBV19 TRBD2 CASSPMGTSGEFF TGTGCCAGTAGCCCGATGGGGACTAGCGGGGAGTTCTTC
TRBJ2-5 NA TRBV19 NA CASRGTRAVKETQYF TGTGCCAGTAGAGGAACGCGGGCGGTAAAAGAGACCCAGTACTTC
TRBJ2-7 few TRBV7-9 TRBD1 CASSLEWGTAYEQYF TGTGCCAGCAGCTTAGAATGGGGGACAGCCTACGAGCAGTACTTC
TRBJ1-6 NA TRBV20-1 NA CSASPAIYNSPLHF TGCAGTGCTAGTCCTGCGATCTATAATTCACCCCTCCACTTT
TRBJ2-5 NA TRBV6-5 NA CASSYLGAGETQYF TGTGCCAGCAGTTATTTAGGGGCAGGAGAGACCCAGTACTTC
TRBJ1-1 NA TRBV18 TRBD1 CASSPLQGKVGTEAFF TGTGCCAGCTCACCACTACAGGGGAAGGTTGGGACTGAAGCTTTCTTT
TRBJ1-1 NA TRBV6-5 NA CASSYPAGPVGTEAFF TGTGCCAGCAGTTATCCGGCAGGCCCGGTGGGCACTGAAGCTTTCTTT
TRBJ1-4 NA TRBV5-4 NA CASSNAGEGLSEKLFF TGTGCCAGCAGCAATGCCGGGGAGGGTCTAAGTGAAAAACTGTTTTTT
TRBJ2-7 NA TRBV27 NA CASSDTAPYEQYF TGTGCCAGCAGCGACACTGCCCCCTACGAGCAGTACTTC
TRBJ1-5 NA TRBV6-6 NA CASSRQGMGNQPQHF TGTGCCAGCAGTCGCCAGGGAATGGGCAATCAGCCCCAGCATTTT
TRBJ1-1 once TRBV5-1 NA CASSPSGGQAFF TGCGCCAGCAGCCCGAGTGGAGGACAAGCTTTCTTT
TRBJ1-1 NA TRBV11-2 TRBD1 CASSSPRDRERAFF TGTGCCAGCAGCTCGCCCCGGGACAGGGAACGAGCTTTCTTT
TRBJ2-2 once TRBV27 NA CASSLYSYTGELFF TGTGCCAGCAGTTTGTACAGTTACACCGGGGAGCTGTTTTTT
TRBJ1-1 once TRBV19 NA CASRGAGNTEAFF TGTGCCAGCCGCGGGGCCGGTAACACTGAAGCTTTCTTT
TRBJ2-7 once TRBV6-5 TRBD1 CASSLGTGGYEQYF TGTGCCAGCAGCCTAGGGACAGGGGGATACGAGCAGTACTTC
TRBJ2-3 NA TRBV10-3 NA CATAFKTGDTDTQYF TGTGCCACCGCATTCAAGACAGGCGACACAGATACGCAGTATTTT